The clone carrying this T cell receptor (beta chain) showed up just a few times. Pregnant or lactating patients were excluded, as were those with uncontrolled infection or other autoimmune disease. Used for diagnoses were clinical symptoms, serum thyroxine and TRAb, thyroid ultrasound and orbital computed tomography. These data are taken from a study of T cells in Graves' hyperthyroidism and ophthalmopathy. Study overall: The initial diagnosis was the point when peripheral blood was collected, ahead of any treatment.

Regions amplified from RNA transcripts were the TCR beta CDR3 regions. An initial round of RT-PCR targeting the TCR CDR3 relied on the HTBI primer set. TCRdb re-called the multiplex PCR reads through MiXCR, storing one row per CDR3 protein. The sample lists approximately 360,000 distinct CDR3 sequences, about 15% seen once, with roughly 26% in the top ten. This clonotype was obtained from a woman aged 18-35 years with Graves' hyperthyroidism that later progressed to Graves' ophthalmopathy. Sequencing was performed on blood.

The CDR3 DNA sequence: TGTGCCACCAGTAGTACGGACCCCCCGCGGGAGCAGTACTTC. Translating it yields CATSSTDPPREQYF. This chain connects TRBV24-1 to TRBJ2-7; no clear D. This CDR3 region has 14 residues. From germline, CDR1 is KGHDR and CDR2 SFDVKD. The V and J ends lost 6 bases and 7 bases respectively, with 18 bases between them.